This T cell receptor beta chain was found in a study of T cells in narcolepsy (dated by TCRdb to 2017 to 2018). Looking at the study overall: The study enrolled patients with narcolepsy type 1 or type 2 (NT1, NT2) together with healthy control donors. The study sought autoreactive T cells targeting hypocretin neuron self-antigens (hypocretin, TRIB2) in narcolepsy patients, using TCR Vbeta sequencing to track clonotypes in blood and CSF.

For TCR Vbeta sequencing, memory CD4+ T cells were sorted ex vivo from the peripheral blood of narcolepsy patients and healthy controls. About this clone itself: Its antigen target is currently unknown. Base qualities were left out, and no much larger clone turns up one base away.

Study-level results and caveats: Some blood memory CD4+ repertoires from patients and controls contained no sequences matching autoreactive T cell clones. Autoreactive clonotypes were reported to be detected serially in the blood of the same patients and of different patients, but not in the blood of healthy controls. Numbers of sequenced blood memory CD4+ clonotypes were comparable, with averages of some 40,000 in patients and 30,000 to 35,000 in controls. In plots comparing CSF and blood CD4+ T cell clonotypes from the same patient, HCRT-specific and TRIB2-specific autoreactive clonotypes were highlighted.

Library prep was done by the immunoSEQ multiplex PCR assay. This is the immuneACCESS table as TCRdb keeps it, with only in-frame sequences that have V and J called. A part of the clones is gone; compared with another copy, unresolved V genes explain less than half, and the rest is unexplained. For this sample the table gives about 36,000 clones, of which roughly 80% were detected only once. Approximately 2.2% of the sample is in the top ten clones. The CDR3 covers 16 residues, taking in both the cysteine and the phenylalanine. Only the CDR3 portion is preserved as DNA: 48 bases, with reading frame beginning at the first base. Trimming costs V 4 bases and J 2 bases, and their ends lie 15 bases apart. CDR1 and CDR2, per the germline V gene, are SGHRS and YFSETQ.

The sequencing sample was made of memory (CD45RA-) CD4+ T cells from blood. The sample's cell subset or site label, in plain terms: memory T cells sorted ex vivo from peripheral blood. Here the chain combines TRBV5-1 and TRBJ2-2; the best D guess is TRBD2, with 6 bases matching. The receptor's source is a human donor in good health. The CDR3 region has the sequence CASSPFWDFNTGELFF. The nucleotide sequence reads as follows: TGCGCCAGCAGCCCGTTTTGGGACTTTAACACCGGGGAGCTGTTTTTT.